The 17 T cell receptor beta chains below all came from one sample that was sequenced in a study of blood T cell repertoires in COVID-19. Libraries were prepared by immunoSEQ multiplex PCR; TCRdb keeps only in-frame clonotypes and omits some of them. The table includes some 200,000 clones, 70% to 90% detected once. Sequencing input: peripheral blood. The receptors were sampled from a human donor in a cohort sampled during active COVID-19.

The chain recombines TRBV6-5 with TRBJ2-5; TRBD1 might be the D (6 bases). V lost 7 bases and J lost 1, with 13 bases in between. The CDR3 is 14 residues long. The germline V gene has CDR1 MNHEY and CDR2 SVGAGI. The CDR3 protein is CASKRAGAQETQYF. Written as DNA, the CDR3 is TGTGCCAGCAAAAGGGCAGGGGCCCAAGAGACCCAGTACTTC.

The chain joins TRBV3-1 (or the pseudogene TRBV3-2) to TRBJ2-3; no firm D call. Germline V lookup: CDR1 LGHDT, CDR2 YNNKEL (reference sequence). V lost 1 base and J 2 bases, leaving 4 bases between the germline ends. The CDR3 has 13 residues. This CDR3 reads CASSQGLTDTQYF. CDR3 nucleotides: TGTGCCAGCAGCCAAGGGCTCACAGATACGCAGTATTTT.

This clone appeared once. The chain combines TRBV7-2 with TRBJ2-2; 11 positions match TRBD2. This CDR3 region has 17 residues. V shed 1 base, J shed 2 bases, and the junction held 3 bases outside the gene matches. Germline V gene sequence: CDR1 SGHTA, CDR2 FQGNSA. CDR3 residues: CASSLGLAGINTGELFF. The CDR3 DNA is TGTGCCAGCAGCTTAGGACTAGCGGGGATAAACACCGGGGAGCTGTTTTTT.

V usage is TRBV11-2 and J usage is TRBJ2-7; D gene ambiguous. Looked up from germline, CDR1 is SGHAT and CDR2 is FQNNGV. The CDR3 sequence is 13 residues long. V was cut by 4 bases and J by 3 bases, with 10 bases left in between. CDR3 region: CASSYGGNYEQYF. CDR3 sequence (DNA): TGTGCCAGCAGCTACGGCGGCAACTACGAGCAGTACTTC.

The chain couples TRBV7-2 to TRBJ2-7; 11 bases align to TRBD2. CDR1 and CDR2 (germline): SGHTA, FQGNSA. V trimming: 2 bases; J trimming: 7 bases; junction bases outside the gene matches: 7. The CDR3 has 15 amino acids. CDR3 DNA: TGTGCCAGCAGCTTAAATAGCGGGAGGGCTGGGGAGCAGTACTTC. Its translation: CASSLNSGRAGEQYF. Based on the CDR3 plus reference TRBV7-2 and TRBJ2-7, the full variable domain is GAGVSQSPSNKVTEKGKDVELRCDPISGHTALYWYRQSLGQGLEFLIYFQGNSAPDKSGLPSDRFSAERTGGSVSTLTIQRTQQEDSAVYLCASSLNSGRAGEQYFGPGTRLTVT.

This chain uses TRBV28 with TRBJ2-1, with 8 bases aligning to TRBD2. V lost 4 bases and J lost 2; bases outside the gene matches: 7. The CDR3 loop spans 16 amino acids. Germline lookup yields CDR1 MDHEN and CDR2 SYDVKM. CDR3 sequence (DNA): TGTGCCAGCAGTTCACTGGGAGCGGGAGCCTACAATGAGCAGTTCTTC. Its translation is CASSSLGAGAYNEQFF. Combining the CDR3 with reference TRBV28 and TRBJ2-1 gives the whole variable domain DVKVTQSSRYLVKRTGEKVFLECVQDMDHENMFWYRQDPGLGLRLIYFSYDVKMKEKGDIPEGYSVSREKKERFSLILESASTNQTSMYLCASSSLGAGAYNEQFFGPGTRLTVL.

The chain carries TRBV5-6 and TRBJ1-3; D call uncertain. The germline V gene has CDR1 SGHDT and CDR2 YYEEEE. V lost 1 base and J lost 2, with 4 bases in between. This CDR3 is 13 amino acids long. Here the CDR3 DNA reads TGTGCCAGCAGCTTGATAGCTGGAAACACCATATATTTT. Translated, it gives CASSLIAGNTIYF.

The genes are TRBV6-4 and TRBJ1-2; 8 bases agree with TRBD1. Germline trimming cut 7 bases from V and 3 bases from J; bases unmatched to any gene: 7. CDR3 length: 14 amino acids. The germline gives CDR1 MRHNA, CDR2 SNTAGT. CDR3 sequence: CASKGTGLYYGYTF. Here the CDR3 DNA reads TGTGCCAGCAAAGGGACAGGACTCTACTATGGCTACACCTTC.

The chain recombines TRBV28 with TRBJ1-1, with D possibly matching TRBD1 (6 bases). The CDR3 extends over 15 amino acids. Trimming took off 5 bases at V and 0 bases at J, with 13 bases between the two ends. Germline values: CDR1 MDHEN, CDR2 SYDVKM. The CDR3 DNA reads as TGTGCCAGCAGTCCAGACAGGCAAATGAACACTGAAGCTTTCTTT. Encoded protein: CASSPDRQMNTEAFF.

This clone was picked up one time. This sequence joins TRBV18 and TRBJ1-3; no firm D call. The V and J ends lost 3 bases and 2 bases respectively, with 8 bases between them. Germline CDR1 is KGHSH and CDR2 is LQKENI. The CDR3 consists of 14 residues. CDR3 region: CASSPQAPGNTIYF. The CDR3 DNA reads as TGTGCCAGCTCACCGCAGGCCCCTGGAAACACCATATATTTT. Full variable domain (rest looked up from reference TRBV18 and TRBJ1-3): NAGVMQNPRHLVRRRGQEARLRCSPMKGHSHVYWYRQLPEEGLKFMVYLQKENIIDESGMPKERFSAEFPKEGPSILRIQQVVRGDSAAYFCASSPQAPGNTIYFGEGSWLTVV.

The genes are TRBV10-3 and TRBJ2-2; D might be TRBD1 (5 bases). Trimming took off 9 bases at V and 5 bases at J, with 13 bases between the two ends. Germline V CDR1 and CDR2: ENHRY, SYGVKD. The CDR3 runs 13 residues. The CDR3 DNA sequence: TGTGCCATAGGGGCAGAGGAAACCGGGGAGCTGTTTTTT. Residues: CAIGAEETGELFF.

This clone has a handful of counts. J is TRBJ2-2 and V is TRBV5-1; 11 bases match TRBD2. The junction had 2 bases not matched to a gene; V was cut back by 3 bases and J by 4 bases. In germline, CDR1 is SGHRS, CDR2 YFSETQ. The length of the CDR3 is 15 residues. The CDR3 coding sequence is TGCGCCAGCAGCTCCGGGACTAGCGGCACCGGGGAGCTGTTTTTT. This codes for CASSSGTSGTGELFF.

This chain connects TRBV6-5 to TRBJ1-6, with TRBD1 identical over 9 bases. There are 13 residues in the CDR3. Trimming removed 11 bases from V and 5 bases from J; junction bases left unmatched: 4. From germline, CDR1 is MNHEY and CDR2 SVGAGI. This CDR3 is CAGRQGDNSPLHF. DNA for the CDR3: TGTGCCGGGCGACAGGGGGATAATTCACCCCTCCACTTT.

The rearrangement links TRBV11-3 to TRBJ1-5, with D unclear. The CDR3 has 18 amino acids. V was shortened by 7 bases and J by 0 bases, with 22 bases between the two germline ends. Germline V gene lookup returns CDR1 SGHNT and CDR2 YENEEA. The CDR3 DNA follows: TGTGCCAGCACCATAGCCCGTGAGACGGCTTATAGCAATCAGCCCCAGCATTTT. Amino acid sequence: CASTIARETAYSNQPQHF.

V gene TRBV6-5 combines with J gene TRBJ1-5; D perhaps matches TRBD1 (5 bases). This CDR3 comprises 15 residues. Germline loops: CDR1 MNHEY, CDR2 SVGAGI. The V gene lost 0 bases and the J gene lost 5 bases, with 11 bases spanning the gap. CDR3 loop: CASSYSKGKDQPQHF. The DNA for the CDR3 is TGTGCCAGCAGTTACTCTAAGGGGAAGGATCAGCCCCAGCATTTT.

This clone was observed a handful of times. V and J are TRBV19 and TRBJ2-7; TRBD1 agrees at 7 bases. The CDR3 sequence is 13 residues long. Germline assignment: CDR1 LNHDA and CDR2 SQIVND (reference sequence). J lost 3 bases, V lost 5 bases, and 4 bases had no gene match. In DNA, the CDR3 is TGTGCCAGTAGTCGGGCAGGGGGCTACGAGCAGTACTTC. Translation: CASSRAGGYEQYF.

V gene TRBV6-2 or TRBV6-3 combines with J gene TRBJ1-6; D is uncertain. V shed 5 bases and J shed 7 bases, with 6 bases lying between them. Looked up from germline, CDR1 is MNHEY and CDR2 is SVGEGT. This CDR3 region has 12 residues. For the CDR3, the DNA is TGTGCCAGCAGTACCCTAAATTCACCCCTCCACTTT. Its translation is CASSTLNSPLHF.